This TCR beta chain was retrieved from a study of T cells in Graves' hyperthyroidism and ophthalmopathy. General study findings and limits: The model anticipated ophthalmopathy a median around six months pre-onset.

Germline V gene sequence: CDR1 SGHAT, CDR2 FQDESV (reference sequence). The CDR3 has 15 residues. V was cut by 3 bases and J by 1 base, with 11 bases left in between. Ophthalmopathy patients had Clinical Activity Score at least 3, NOSPECS grade at least 4, duration under 3 months. PBMCs were derived from more than 8 ml fresh peripheral blood. On this clonotype: Its antigen remains unknown.

TCR beta CDR3 regions were amplified from RNA transcripts. An initial round of RT-PCR targeting the TCR CDR3 relied on the HTBI primer set. MiXCR, applied by TCRdb to the multiplex PCR reads, yields one record per CDR3 protein. Of around 600,000 distinct CDR3 sequences listed, more than 15% are singletons. This sequence joins TRBV11-1 and TRBJ2-3; TRBD1 is a possible D gene (6 bases). The sample consisted of blood. The TCR was taken from a middle-aged woman with Graves' ophthalmopathy. This CDR3 reads CASSFSGARTDTQYF. The CDR3 nucleotides are TGTGCCAGCAGCTTTTCAGGGGCCCGCACAGATACGCAGTATTTT. Using reference TRBV11-1 and TRBJ2-3 for the parts outside the CDR3, the full variable domain is EAEVAQSPRYKITEKSQAVAFWCDPISGHATLYWYRQILGQGPELLVQFQDESVVDDSQLPKDRFSAERLKGVDSTLKIQPAELGDSAMYLCASSFSGARTDTQYFGPGTRLTVL.